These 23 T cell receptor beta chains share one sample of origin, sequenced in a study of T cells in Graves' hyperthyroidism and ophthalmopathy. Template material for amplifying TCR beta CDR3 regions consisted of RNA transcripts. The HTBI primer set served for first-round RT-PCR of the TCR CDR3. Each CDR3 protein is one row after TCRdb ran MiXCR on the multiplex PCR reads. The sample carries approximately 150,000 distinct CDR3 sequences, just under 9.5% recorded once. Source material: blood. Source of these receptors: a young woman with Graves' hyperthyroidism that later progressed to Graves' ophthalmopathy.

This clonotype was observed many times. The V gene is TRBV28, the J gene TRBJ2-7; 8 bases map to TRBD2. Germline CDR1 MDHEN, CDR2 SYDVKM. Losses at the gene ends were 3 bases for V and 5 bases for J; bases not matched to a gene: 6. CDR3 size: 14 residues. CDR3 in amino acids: CASSFKGLVNEQYF. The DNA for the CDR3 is TGTGCCAGCAGTTTTAAGGGACTAGTTAACGAGCAGTACTTC. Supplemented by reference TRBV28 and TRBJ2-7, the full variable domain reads DVKVTQSSRYLVKRTGEKVFLECVQDMDHENMFWYRQDPGLGLRLIYFSYDVKMKEKGDIPEGYSVSREKKERFSLILESASTNQTSMYLCASSFKGLVNEQYFGPGTRLTVT.

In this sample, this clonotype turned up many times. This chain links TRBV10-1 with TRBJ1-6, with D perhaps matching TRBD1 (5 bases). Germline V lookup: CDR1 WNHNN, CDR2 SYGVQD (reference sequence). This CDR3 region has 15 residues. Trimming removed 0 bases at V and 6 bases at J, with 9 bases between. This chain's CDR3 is CASSESTGGNSPLHF. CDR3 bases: TGCGCCAGCAGTGAGTCTACCGGGGGTAATTCACCCCTCCACTTT.

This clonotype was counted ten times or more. The CDR3 DNA reads as TGTGCCAGCAGCTTAACCCAGCGGGACCCCCTCCACTTT. Its translation: CASSLTQRDPLHF. J is TRBJ1-6 and V is TRBV7-3; maybe TRBD1 (5 bases). Germline V lookup: CDR1 SGHTA, CDR2 FQGTGA. V was trimmed by 0 bases and J by 13 bases, leaving 10 bases between them. This CDR3 contains 13 residues.

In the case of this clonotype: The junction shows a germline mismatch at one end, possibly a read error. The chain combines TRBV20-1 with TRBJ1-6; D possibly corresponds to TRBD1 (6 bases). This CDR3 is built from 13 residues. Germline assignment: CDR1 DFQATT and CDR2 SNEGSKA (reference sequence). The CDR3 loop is CGLGGQWDSPLHF. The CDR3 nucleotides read TGCGGTCTCGGGGGGCAGTGGGATTCGCCCCTCCACTTT.

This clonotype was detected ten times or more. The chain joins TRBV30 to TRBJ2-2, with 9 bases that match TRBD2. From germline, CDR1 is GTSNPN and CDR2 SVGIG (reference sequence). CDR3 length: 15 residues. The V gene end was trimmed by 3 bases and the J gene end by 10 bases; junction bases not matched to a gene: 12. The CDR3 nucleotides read TGTGCCTGGAGCCCTCGGAGCGGGGGGCCCCTGGAGCTGTTTTTT. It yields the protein CAWSPRSGGPLELFF.

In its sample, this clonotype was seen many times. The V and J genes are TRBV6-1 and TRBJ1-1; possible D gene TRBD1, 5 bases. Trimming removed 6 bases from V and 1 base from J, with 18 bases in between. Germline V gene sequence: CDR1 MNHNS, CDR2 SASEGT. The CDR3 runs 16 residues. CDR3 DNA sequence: TGTGCCAGCAGCGTATCCTTCGGGCAGGGGAACACTGAAGCTTTCTTT. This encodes CASSVSFGQGNTEAFF.

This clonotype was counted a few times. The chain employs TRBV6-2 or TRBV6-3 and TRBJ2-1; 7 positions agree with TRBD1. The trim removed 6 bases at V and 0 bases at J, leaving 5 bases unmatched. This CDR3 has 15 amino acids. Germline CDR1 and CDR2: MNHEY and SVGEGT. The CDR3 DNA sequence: TGTGCCAGCAGGGACAGGACAGCCTCCTACAATGAGCAGTTCTTC. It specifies CASRDRTASYNEQFF.

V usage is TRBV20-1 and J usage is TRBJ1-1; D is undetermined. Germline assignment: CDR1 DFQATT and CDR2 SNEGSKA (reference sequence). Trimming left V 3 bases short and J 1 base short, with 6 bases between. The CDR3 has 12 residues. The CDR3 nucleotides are TGCAGTGCTAGCGGGCCGAACACTGAAGCTTTCTTT. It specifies CSASGPNTEAFF.

CDR3 region: CSARAKRTGGHEKLFF. In DNA, the CDR3 is TGCAGTGCTAGAGCGAAACGGACAGGTGGCCATGAAAAACTGTTTTTT. The rearrangement links TRBV20-1 to TRBJ1-4; TRBD1 matches at 7 bases. The CDR3 is made up of 16 amino acids. With 1 base clipped from V and 6 bases from J, the junction kept 11 bases outside the gene matches. CDR1 is DFQATT and CDR2 is SNEGSKA in the germline V gene (reference sequence).

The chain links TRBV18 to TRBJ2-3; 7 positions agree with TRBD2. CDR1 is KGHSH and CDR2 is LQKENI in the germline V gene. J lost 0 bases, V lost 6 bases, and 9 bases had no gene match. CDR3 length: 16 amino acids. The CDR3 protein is CASSDGGGKSTDTQYF. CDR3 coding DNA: TGTGCCAGCTCCGACGGCGGGGGAAAAAGCACAGATACGCAGTATTTT.

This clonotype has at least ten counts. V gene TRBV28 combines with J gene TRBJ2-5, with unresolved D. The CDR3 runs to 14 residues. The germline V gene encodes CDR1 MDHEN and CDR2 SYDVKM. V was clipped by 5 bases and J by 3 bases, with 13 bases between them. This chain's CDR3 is CASSAYGRKETQYF. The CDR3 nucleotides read TGTGCCAGCAGTGCCTATGGGCGGAAAGAGACCCAGTACTTC.

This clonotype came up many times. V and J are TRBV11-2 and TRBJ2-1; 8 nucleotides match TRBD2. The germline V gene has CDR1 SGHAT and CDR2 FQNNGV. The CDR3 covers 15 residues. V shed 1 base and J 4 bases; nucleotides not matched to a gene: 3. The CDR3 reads CASSLARGGYNEQFF. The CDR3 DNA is TGTGCCAGCAGCTTAGCACGGGGGGGATACAATGAGCAGTTCTTC.

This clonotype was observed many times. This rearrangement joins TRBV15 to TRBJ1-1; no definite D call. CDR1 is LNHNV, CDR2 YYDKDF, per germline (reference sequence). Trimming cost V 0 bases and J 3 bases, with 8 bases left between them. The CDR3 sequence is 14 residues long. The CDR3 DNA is TGTGCCACCAGCAGAGATTTGTCGGACACTGAAGCTTTCTTT. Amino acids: CATSRDLSDTEAFF. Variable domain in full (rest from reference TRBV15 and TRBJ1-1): DAMVIQNPRYQVTQFGKPVTLSCSQTLNHNVMYWYQQKSSQAPKLLFHYYDKDFNNEADTPDNFQSRRPNTSFCFLDIRSPGLGDTAMYLCATSRDLSDTEAFFGQGTRLTVV.

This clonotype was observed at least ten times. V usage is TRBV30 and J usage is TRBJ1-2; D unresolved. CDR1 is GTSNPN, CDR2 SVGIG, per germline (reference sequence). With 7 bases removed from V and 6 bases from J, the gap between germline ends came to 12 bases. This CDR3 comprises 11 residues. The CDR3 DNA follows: TGTGCCTCCGACCCTCCGCATGGCTACACCTTC. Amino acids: CASDPPHGYTF.

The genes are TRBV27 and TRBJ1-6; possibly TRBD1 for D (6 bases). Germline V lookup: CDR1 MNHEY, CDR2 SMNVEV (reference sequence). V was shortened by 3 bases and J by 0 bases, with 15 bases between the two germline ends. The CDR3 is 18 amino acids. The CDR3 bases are TGTGCCAGCAGTTTTGAGGGGGGGTCGGGCTCCTATAATTCACCCCTCCACTTT. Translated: CASSFEGGSGSYNSPLHF.

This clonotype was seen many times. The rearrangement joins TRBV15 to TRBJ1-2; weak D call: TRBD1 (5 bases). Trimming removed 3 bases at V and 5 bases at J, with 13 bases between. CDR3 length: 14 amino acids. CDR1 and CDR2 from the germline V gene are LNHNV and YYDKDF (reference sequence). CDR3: CATSSLGGGYGYTF. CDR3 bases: TGTGCCACCAGCAGTCTCGGGGGGGGGTATGGCTACACCTTC.

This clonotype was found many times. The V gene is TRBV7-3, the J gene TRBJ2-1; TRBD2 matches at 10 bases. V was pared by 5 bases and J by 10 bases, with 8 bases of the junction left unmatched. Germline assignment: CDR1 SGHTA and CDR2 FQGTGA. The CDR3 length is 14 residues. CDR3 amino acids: CASSPGLAASEQFF. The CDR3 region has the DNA TGTGCCAGCAGCCCAGGACTAGCGGCCTCGGAGCAGTTCTTC. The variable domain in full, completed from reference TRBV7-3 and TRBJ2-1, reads GAGVSQTPSNKVTEKGKYVELRCDPISGHTALYWYRQSLGQGPEFLIYFQGTGAADDSGLPNDRFFAVRPEGSVSTLKIQRTERGDSAVYLCASSPGLAASEQFFGPGTRLTVL.

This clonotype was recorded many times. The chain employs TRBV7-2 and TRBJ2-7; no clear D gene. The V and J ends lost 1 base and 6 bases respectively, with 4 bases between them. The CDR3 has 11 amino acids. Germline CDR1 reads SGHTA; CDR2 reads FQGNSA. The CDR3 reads CASSLVGEQYF. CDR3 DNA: TGTGCCAGCAGCTTAGTCGGCGAGCAGTACTTC. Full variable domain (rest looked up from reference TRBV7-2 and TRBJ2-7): GAGVSQSPSNKVTEKGKDVELRCDPISGHTALYWYRQSLGQGLEFLIYFQGNSAPDKSGLPSDRFSAERTGGSVSTLTIQRTQQEDSAVYLCASSLVGEQYFGPGTRLTVT.

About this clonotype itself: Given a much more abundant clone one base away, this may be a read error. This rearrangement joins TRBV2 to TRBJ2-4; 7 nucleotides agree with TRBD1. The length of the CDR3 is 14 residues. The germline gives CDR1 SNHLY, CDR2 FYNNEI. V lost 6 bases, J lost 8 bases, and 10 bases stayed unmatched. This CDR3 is CASSPQGGRDIQYF. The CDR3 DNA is TGTGCCAGCAGCCCCCAAGGGGGCAGAGACATTCAGTACTTC.

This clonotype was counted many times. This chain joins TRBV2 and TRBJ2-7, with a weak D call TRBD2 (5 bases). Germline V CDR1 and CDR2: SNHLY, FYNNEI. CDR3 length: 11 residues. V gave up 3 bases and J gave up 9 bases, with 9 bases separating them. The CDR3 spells CASSETTGQYF. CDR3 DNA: TGTGCCAGCAGTGAGACTACTGGGCAGTACTTC.

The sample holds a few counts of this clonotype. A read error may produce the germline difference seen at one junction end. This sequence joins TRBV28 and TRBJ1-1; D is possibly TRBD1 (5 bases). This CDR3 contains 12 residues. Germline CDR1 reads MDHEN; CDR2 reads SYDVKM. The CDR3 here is CTSSFSAGLAFF. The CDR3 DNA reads TGTACCAGCAGTTTTAGTGCAGGGTTAGCTTTCTTT.

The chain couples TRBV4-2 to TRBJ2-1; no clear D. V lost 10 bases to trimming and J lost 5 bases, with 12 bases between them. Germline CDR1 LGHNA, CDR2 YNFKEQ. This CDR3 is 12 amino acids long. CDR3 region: CATKDGNNEQFF. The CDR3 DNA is TGTGCCACCAAGGACGGAAACAATGAGCAGTTCTTC.

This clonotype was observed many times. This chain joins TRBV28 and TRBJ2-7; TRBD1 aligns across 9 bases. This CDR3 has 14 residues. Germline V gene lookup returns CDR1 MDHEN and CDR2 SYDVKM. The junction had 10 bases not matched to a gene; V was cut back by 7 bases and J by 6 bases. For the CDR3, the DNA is TGTGCCAGCATTATATCCGGGACAGGGACCGAGCAGTACTTC. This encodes CASIISGTGTEQYF.